What follows are 3 T cell receptor beta chains derived from one specimen sequenced in a study of regulatory T cells in long-lasting Graves disease. The time point denotes: persistent/refractory GD, antithyroid drugs over 5 years with positive TRAb. The TCR library used RNA extracted from PBMCs. The authors built TCR beta libraries using iRepertoire HTBI primers and Arm-PCR of CDR3 regions. TCRdb used MiXCR to reprocess the multiplex PCR reads, holding one entry per CDR3 protein. The repertoire holds about 470,000 distinct CDR3 sequences, with about 20% as singletons. The starting material was peripheral blood mononuclear cells (PBMCs), obtained when the disease was refractory, from a patient treated with antithyroid drugs. These receptors were taken from a female donor with Graves disease.

The chain joins TRBV2 to TRBJ2-1; 7 nucleotides match TRBD2. The trim removed 8 bases at V and 5 bases at J, leaving 3 bases unmatched. The CDR3 loop spans 12 amino acids. Germline values: CDR1 SNHLY, CDR2 FYNNEI. The CDR3 nucleotides are TGTGCCAGCTTTGGGAGGGACAATGAGCAGTTCTTC. This translates into CASFGRDNEQFF.

In the case of this clonotype: A much larger clone differs from this one at a single base, so this may be a read error. The rearrangement links TRBV6-1 to TRBJ1-2; D ambiguous. The CDR3 runs 14 residues. V gave up 4 bases and J gave up 1 base, with 10 bases separating them. In germline, CDR1 is MNHNS, CDR2 SASEGT. The DNA of the CDR3 is TGTGCCAGCAGTGTACGTATAGATAACTATGGCTACACCTTC. Translated, it gives CASSVRIDNYGYTF.

This clonotype has ten or more counts. V usage is TRBV27 and J usage is TRBJ1-2; 8 positions agree with TRBD1. The length of the CDR3 is 14 residues. V lost 4 bases to trimming and J lost 3 bases; unmatched junction nucleotides: 4. The V gene's germline CDR1 is MNHEY and CDR2 SMNVEV (reference sequence). The CDR3 DNA reads TGTGCCAGCAGTTGGGGGACAGGTGACTATGGCTACACCTTC. Translated, it gives CASSWGTGDYGYTF.